This entry concerns a single T cell receptor (beta chain). Using immunoSEQ multiplex PCR, the repertoire was profiled, and TCRdb retains in-frame clones only, with some absent. The table lists over a million clones, more than 95% of them singletons, with 1% to 1.5% in the top ten. This entry is derived from a study of shared clonotypes between healthy human individuals. Sample: naive CD4+ T cells sorted from blood. The subset here: CD45RA+ positively selected. This clonotype originated in a man younger than 40 in good health.

CDR3 sequence reads: CASSPRVRLAGETNTGELFF. The DNA of the CDR3 is TGTGCCAGCAGCCCCAGGGTTAGACTAGCGGGAGAGACGAACACCGGGGAGCTGTTTTTT. V is TRBV7-8 and J is TRBJ2-2; 12 bases map to TRBD2. CDR1 and CDR2 from the germline V gene are SGHVS and FQNEAQ. The CDR3 is 20 amino acids. J was trimmed by 0 bases and V by 5 bases; bases with no gene match: 13. The full variable domain, completed using reference TRBV7-8 and TRBJ2-2, is GAGVSQSPRYKVAKRGQDVALRCDPISGHVSLFWYQQALGQGPEFLTYFQNEAQLDKSGLPSDRFFAERPEGSVSTLKIQRTQQEDSAVYLCASSPRVRLAGETNTGELFFGEGSRLTVL.